This is a list of T cell receptor beta chains from one sample in a study of blood T cell repertoires in COVID-19. TCRdb's table, derived via immunoSEQ multiplex PCR, lists solely in-frame clones and lacks some. The profile shows some 200,000 clones, 82% of them singletons. Specimen: peripheral blood. Receptors originate from a human donor with acute or convalescent COVID-19. The donor label of this sample is uncertain. The CDR3 runs from the conserved cysteine through the conserved F or W. The D gene is left open where the match is weak. Rows give clone size only sometimes, using once, few, many, or a class for an expanded clone.

CDR3,DNA,V,J,size,D
CASSFGGIRGSVTHEQYF,TGTGCCAGTAGTTTCGGGGGTATTCGTGGGAGCGTGACCCACGAGCAGTACTTC,TRBV19,TRBJ2-7,NA,NA
CASSLGDRASHGYTF,TGTGCCAGCAGCTTAGGGGACAGGGCGAGCCATGGCTACACCTTC,TRBV13,TRBJ1-2,NA,TRBD1
CASSPPNGGRATDTQYF,TGTGCCAGCAGTCCCCCTAATGGCGGGAGGGCGACAGATACGCAGTATTTT,TRBV28,TRBJ2-3,NA,TRBD2
CAIRAGGSGSSPQHF,TGTGCCATCAGGGCCGGGGGTTCGGGGTCCTCGCCCCAGCATTTT,TRBV10-3,TRBJ1-5,NA,NA
CASSLVTGVGNEQFF,TGTGCCAGCAGCTTGGTGACAGGGGTCGGCAATGAGCAGTTCTTC,TRBV5-4,TRBJ2-1,once,TRBD1
CASSRGGLAGVNGELFF,TGTGCCAGCAGCCGCGGGGGGCTAGCGGGAGTTAACGGGGAGCTGTTTTTT,TRBV7-3,TRBJ2-2,NA,TRBD2
CASSPSAGTGGYTF,TGTGCCAGTAGCCCCTCGGCGGGTACGGGAGGCTACACCTTC,TRBV19,TRBJ1-2,NA,NA
CASSPSQQETQYF,TGTGCCAGCTCACCATCCCAGCAAGAGACCCAGTACTTC,TRBV18,TRBJ2-5,once,NA
CASSATSGHANTGELFF,TGTGCCAGCAGTGCGACTAGCGGCCACGCGAACACCGGGGAGCTGTTTTTT,TRBV2,TRBJ2-2,NA,TRBD2
CASSKVLAGSYNEQFF,TGTGCCAGCAGCAAAGTACTAGCGGGATCCTACAATGAGCAGTTCTTC,TRBV21-1,TRBJ2-1,NA,NA
CASSLVAGVEYEQFF,TGTGCCAGCAGCTTAGTGGCGGGAGTCGAGTATGAGCAGTTCTTC,TRBV7-2,TRBJ2-1,once,TRBD2
CASSPTSPGQGRYNSPLHF,TGTGCCAGCAGTCCTACTTCTCCGGGACAGGGTCGCTATAATTCACCCCTCCACTTT,TRBV27,TRBJ1-6,once,TRBD1
CASSLRGNRMNTEAFF,TGTGCCAGCAGTTTGCGGGGTAACCGAATGAACACTGAAGCTTTCTTT,TRBV28,TRBJ1-1,NA,NA
CASSLAGETAYEQYF,TGTGCCAGCAGCTTGGCCGGGGAAACGGCGTACGAGCAGTACTTC,TRBV5-6,TRBJ2-7,NA,NA
CASSHFGTSGSSYNEQFF,TGTGCCAGCAGCCATTTTGGGACTAGCGGGAGCTCCTACAATGAGCAGTTCTTC,TRBV7-2,TRBJ2-1,NA,TRBD2
CASSLRSYGYTF,TGTGCCAGCAGTTTACGGTCCTATGGCTACACCTTC,TRBV12-3/TRBV12-4,TRBJ1-2,NA,NA
CASSRLAGAYEQYF,TGTGCCAGCAGCCGACTAGCGGGAGCCTACGAGCAGTACTTC,TRBV2,TRBJ2-7,few,TRBD2
CASRGTGGGHEQYF,TGTGCCAGCAGGGGTACGGGGGGAGGACACGAGCAGTACTTC,TRBV6-6,TRBJ2-7,NA,TRBD2
CASSLNGQGHGYTF,TGTGCCAGCAGCTTAAATGGACAGGGCCACGGCTACACCTTC,TRBV7-2,TRBJ1-2,few,TRBD1
CASNPSGAYNEQFF,TGCGCCAGCAACCCTAGCGGGGCCTACAATGAGCAGTTCTTC,TRBV10-2,TRBJ2-1,NA,TRBD2
CASSATGNTGELFF,TGCGCCAGCAGTGCCACGGGAAACACCGGGGAGCTGTTTTTT,TRBV10-1,TRBJ2-2,NA,NA
CASSWTEYGYTF,TGTGCCAGCAGTTGGACAGAATATGGCTACACCTTC,TRBV25-1,TRBJ1-2,NA,NA
CASSQASGKAYEQFF,TGTGCCAGCAGCCAAGCCAGCGGCAAGGCCTATGAGCAGTTCTTC,TRBV3-1/TRBV3-2,TRBJ2-1,NA,NA
CASSYHLESSGNQETQYF,TGTGCCAGCAGCTACCACCTGGAATCTAGCGGCAACCAAGAGACCCAGTACTTC,TRBV3-1/TRBV3-2,TRBJ2-5,once,TRBD2
CASSREIILNTEAFF,TGTGCCAGCAGCCGCGAAATTATTCTGAACACTGAAGCTTTCTTT,TRBV7-6,TRBJ1-1,NA,NA
CASSSLAGVGYEQYF,TGTGCCAGCAGCTCATTAGCGGGAGTAGGCTACGAGCAGTACTTC,TRBV14,TRBJ2-7,NA,TRBD2
CATNGGTGNTIYF,TGTGCCACCAATGGGGGGACTGGAAACACCATATATTTT,TRBV10-3,TRBJ1-3,NA,NA
CASSYSPTYEQYF,TGTGCCAGCAGTTACAGCCCTACCTACGAGCAGTACTTC,TRBV6-5,TRBJ2-7,NA,NA
CASGLQGGTDTQYF,TGTGCTAGTGGTTTACAGGGGGGCACAGATACGCAGTATTTT,TRBV12-5,TRBJ2-3,few,TRBD1
CASSSGTGAGDTQYF,TGTGCCAGCAGCTCCGGGACAGGGGCGGGGGATACGCAGTATTTT,TRBV11-1,TRBJ2-3,NA,TRBD1
CASSLGLVNEQFF,TGTGCCAGCAGCTTAGGGCTAGTAAATGAGCAGTTCTTC,TRBV11-3,TRBJ2-1,NA,NA
CASSPQTGKSSYEQYF,TGTGCCAGCAGTCCCCAGACAGGCAAGAGCTCCTACGAGCAGTACTTC,TRBV27,TRBJ2-7,NA,NA
CASSPRQADTQYF,TGTGCCAGCAGCCCCCGACAGGCGGATACGCAGTATTTT,TRBV7-3,TRBJ2-3,NA,NA
CASSFMDSGIAF,TGTGCCAGCAGTTTTATGGACTCAGGTATCGCCTTC,TRBV12-3/TRBV12-4,TRBJ1-2,NA,NA
CASSGTGNYEQYF,TGTGCCAGCAGCGGGACAGGGAACTACGAGCAGTACTTC,TRBV6-2/TRBV6-3,TRBJ2-7,NA,TRBD1
CASSYARVTNTGELFF,TGTGCCAGCAGTTACGCACGGGTGACGAACACCGGGGAGCTGTTTTTT,TRBV6-5,TRBJ2-2,once,NA
CASSLEEAVQYF,TGTGCCAGCAGCTTAGAGGAGGCGGTGCAGTACTTC,TRBV7-2,TRBJ2-7,NA,NA
CASSERQGDNQPQHF,TGTGCCAGCAGTGAACGACAGGGCGACAATCAGCCCCAGCATTTT,TRBV6-1,TRBJ1-5,NA,TRBD1
CSASSGHEQYF,TGCAGTGCTTCTAGCGGGCACGAGCAGTACTTC,TRBV20-1,TRBJ2-7,NA,TRBD2
CASSILNIQYF,TGTGCCAGTAGTATACTAAACATTCAGTACTTC,TRBV19,TRBJ2-4,NA,NA
CASSFLDRGESPLHF,TGTGCCAGCAGCTTTCTAGACAGGGGAGAATCACCCCTCCACTTT,TRBV5-4,TRBJ1-6,NA,TRBD1
CASSLGPAGNSPLHF,TGTGCCAGCAGCTTGGGTCCCGCGGGAAATTCACCCCTCCACTTT,TRBV5-4,TRBJ1-6,NA,NA
CASSFGTGARTNSPLHF,TGTGCCAGCAGCTTCGGGACAGGGGCGAGAACCAATTCACCCCTCCACTTT,TRBV13,TRBJ1-6,NA,TRBD1
CASSPEWGQTYRQTQYF,TGTGCCAGCAGCCCGGAGTGGGGACAGACCTATAGGCAGACCCAGTACTTC,TRBV5-8,TRBJ2-5,NA,TRBD1
CASSYNRQGCGYTF,TGTGCCAGCAGCTATAACCGACAGGGATGTGGCTACACCTTC,TRBV5-7,TRBJ1-2,NA,TRBD1
CASSPRGQGWEKLFF,TGTGCCAGCAGTCCTAGGGGGCAGGGGTGGGAAAAACTGTTTTTT,TRBV27,TRBJ1-4,NA,TRBD1
CATSTRLAITDTQYF,TGTGCCACCAGCACCCGACTAGCAATAACAGATACGCAGTATTTT,TRBV15,TRBJ2-3,NA,TRBD2
CSVEGLLGRSSYEQYF,TGCAGCGTTGAAGGTTTGCTGGGCCGAAGCTCCTACGAGCAGTACTTC,TRBV29-1,TRBJ2-7,once,NA
CSAAQGERLHF,TGCAGTGCCGCCCAGGGGGAACGCCTCCACTTT,TRBV20-1,TRBJ1-6,NA,TRBD1
CASYLAASNQPQHF,TGTGCCAGCTATCTGGCTGCTAGCAATCAGCCCCAGCATTTT,TRBV6-5,TRBJ1-5,NA,NA
CASSLPSRGVEQYF,TGTGCCAGCAGTCTCCCCTCCAGGGGAGTCGAGCAGTACTTC,TRBV28,TRBJ2-7,NA,NA
CASSDPGLAGGATGELFF,TGTGCCAGCAGTGACCCGGGACTAGCGGGGGGGGCCACCGGGGAGCTGTTTTTT,TRBV6-1,TRBJ2-2,NA,TRBD2
CASSLAQAGARNTIYF,TGTGCCAGCAGCTTAGCGCAGGCAGGGGCAAGAAACACCATATATTTT,TRBV7-8,TRBJ1-3,NA,NA
CASSFSGQGAAGYTF,TGTGCCAGCAGCTTTAGCGGGCAGGGGGCGGCTGGCTACACCTTC,TRBV7-9,TRBJ1-2,NA,TRBD1
CASSYSGTGDGYTF,TGCGCCAGCAGCTATTCCGGGACAGGGGATGGCTACACCTTC,TRBV5-1,TRBJ1-2,few,TRBD1
CASSLVRGTEAFF,TGTGCCAGCAGCTTAGTAAGGGGGACTGAAGCTTTCTTT,TRBV11-2,TRBJ1-1,few,NA
CASSLVSVPNTEAFF,TGTGCCAGCAGCTTAGTATCGGTCCCGAACACTGAAGCTTTCTTT,TRBV7-9,TRBJ1-1,NA,NA
CASSQDWVSGSNLVTQYF,TGTGCCAGCAGCCAAGATTGGGTTAGCGGGAGTAATTTAGTTACGCAGTATTTT,TRBV3-1/TRBV3-2,TRBJ2-3,NA,TRBD2